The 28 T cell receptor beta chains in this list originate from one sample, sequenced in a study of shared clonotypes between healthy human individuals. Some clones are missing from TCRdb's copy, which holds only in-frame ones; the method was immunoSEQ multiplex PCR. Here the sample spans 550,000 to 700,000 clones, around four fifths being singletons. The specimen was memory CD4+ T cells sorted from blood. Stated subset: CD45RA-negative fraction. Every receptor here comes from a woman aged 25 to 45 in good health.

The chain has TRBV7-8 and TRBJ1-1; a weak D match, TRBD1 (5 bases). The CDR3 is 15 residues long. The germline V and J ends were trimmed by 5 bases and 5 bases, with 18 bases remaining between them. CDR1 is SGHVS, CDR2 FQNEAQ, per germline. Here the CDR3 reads CASSTQVGGKTEAFF. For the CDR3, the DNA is TGTGCCAGCAGCACCCAGGTCGGGGGAAAAACTGAAGCTTTCTTT.

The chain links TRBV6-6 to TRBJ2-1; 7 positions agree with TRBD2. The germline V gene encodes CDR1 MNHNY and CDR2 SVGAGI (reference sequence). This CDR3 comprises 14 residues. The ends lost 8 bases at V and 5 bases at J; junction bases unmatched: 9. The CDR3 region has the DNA TGTGCCAGCGGGAAAGCGGGGCATAACAATGAGCAGTTCTTC. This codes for CASGKAGHNNEQFF.

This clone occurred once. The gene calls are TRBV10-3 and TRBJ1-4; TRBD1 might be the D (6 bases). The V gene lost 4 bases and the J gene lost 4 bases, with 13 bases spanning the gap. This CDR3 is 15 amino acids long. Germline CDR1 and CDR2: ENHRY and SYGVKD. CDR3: CAISGTGGINEKLFF. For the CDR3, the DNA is TGTGCCATCAGTGGTACGGGGGGCATTAATGAAAAACTGTTTTTT.

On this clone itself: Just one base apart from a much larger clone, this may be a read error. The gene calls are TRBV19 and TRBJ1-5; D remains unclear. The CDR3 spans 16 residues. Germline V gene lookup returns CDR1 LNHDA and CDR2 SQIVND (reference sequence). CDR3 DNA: TGTGCCAGTAGTATTCTGTCGCGGGGTATGGATCAGCCCCGGCATTTT. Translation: CASSILSRGMDQPRHF.

As DNA, the CDR3 is TGTGCCAGCAGCCCCGGACAGGGCGGCTACACCTTC. This encodes CASSPGQGGYTF. The rearrangement links TRBV5-4 to TRBJ1-2; 8 positions match TRBD1. CDR3 size: 12 residues. The germline gives CDR1 SGHNT, CDR2 YYREEE (reference sequence). The V segment lost 4 bases and the J segment 8 bases; nucleotides outside the gene matches: 4.

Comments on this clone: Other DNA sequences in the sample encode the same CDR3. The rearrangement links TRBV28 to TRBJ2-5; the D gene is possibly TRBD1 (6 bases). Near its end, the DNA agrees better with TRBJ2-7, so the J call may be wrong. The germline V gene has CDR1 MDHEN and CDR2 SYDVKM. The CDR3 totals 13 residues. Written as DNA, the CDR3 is TGTGCCAGCAGCCCAAGCAGGGGCTACGAGCAGTACTTC. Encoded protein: CASSPSRGYEQYF.

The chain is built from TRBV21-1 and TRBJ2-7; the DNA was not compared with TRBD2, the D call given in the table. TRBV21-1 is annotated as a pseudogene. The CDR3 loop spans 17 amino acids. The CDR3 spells CASSKCGVGGLSYEQYF. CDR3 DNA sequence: TGTGCCAGCAGCAAATGCGGTGTCGGGGGGCTCTCCTACGAGCAGTACTTC.

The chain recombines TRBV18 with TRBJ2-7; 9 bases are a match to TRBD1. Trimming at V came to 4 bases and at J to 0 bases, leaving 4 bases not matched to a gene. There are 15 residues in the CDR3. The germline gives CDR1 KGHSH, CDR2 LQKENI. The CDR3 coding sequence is TGTGCCAGCTCACGGACAGGGGCGAGCTCCTACGAGCAGTACTTC. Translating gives CASSRTGASSYEQYF.

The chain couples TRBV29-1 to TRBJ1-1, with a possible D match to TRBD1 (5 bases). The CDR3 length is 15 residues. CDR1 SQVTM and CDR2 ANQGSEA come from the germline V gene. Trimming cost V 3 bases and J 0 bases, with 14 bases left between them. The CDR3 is CSVDGRDSMNTEAFF. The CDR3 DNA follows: TGCAGCGTTGACGGACGGGACTCCATGAACACTGAAGCTTTCTTT.

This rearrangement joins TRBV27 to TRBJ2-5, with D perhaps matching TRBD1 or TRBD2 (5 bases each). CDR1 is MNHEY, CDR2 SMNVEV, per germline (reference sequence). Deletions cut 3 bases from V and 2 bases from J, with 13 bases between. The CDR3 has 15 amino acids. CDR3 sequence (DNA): TGTGCCAGCAGTTTCTCGTGGGACGCTCAAGAGACCCAGTACTTC. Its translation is CASSFSWDAQETQYF.

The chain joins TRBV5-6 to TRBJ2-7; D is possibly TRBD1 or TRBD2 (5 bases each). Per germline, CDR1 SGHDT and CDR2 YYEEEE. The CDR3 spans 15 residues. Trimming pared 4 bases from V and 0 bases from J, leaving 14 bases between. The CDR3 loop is CASSRTGRNSYEQYF. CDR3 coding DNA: TGTGCCAGCAGCAGAACGGGACGAAACTCCTACGAGCAGTACTTC.

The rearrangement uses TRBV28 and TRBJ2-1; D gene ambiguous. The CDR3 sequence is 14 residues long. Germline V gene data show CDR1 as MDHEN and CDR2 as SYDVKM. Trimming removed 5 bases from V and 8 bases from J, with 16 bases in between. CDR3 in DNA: TGTGCCAGCAGTCGGATGGGCCCGGCGTATGAGCAGTTCTTC. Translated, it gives CASSRMGPAYEQFF.

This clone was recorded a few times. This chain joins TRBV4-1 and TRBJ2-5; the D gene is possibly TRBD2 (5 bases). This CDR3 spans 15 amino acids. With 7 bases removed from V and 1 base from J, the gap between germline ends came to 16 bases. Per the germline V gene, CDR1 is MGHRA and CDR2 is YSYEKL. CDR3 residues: CASNWFRAAQETQYF. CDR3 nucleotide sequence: TGCGCCAGCAACTGGTTCAGAGCGGCCCAAGAGACCCAGTACTTC.

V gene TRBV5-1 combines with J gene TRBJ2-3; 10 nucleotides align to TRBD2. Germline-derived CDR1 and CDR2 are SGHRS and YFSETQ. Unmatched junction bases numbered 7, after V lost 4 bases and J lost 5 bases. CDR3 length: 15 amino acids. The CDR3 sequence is CASSLSGRELDTQYF. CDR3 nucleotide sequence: TGCGCCAGCAGCCTAAGCGGGAGGGAATTAGATACGCAGTATTTT.

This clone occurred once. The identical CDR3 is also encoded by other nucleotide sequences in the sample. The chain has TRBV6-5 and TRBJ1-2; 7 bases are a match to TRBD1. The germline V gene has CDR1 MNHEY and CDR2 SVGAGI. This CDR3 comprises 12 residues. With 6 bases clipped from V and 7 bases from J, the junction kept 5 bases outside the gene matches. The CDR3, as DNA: TGTGCCAGCAGATCAGACAGGGTTGGCTACACCTTC. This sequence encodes CASRSDRVGYTF.

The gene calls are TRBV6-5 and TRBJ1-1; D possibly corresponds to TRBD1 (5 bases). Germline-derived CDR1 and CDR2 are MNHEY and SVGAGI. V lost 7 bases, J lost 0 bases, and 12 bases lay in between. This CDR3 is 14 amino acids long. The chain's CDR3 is CASNFGGMNTEAFF. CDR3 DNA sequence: TGTGCCAGCAACTTCGGGGGGATGAACACTGAAGCTTTCTTT.

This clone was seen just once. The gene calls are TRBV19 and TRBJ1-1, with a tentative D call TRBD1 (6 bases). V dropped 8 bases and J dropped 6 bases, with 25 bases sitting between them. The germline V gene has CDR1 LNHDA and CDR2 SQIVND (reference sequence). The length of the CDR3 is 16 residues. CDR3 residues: CASRPDSPAAIAEAFF. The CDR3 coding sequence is TGTGCCAGTCGTCCGGACAGCCCTGCAGCAATTGCTGAAGCTTTCTTT.

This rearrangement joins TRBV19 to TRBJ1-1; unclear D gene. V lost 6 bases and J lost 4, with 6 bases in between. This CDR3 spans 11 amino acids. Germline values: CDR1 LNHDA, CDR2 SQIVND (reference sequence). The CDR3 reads CASSEFTEAFF. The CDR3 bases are TGTGCCAGTAGCGAGTTCACTGAAGCTTTCTTT.

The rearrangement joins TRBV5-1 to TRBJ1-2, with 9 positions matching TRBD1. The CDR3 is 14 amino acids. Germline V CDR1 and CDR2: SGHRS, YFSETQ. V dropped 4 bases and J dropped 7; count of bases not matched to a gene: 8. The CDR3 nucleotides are TGCGCCAGCAGCCCCGGGACAGGGACAGTTGGCTACACCTTC. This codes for CASSPGTGTVGYTF.

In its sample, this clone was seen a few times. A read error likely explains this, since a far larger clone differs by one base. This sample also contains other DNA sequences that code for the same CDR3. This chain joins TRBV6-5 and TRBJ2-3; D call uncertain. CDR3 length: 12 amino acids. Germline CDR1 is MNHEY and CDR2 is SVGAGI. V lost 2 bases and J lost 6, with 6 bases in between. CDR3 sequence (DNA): TGTGCCAGCAGTTACGGGCCTGATACGCAGTATTTT. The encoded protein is CASSYGPDTQYF.

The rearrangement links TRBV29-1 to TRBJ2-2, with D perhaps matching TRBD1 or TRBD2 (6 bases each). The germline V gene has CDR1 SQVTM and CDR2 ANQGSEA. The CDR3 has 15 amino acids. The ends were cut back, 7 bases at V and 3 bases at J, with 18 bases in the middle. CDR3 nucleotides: TGCAGCGCGCTAATGACTAGGACAGACACCGGGGAGCTGTTTTTT. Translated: CSALMTRTDTGELFF.

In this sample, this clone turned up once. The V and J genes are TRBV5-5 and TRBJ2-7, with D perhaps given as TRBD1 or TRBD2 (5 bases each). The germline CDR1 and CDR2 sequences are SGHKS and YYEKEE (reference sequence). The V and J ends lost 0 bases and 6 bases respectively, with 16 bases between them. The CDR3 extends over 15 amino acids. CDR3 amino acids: CASSLGGARGREQYF. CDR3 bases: TGTGCCAGCAGCTTGGGTGGGGCGAGGGGACGCGAGCAGTACTTC.

The CDR3 DNA reads TGTGCCAGCAGCTTGGACCTCTTTCAAGAGACCCAGTACTTC. This encodes CASSLDLFQETQYF. J is TRBJ2-5 and V is TRBV5-4; no definite D call. Germline loops: CDR1 SGHNT, CDR2 YYREEE (reference sequence). This CDR3 is 14 amino acids long. Trimming left V 0 bases short and J 2 bases short, with 8 bases between.

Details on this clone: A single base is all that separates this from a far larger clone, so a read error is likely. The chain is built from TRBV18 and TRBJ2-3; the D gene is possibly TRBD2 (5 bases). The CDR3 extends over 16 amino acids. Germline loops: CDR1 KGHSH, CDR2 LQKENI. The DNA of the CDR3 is TGTGCCACCTCATCACAGTGGACTGCTAGCACAGATACGCAGTATTTT. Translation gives CATSSQWTASTDTQYF.

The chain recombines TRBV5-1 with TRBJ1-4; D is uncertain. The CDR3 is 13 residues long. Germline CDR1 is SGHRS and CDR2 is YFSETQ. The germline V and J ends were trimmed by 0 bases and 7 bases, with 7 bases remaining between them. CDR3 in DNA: TGCGCCAGCAGCTTGGAGAAGGGTGAAAAACTGTTTTTT. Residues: CASSLEKGEKLFF. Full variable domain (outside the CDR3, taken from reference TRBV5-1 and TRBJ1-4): KAGVTQTPRYLIKTRGQQVTLSCSPISGHRSVSWYQQTPGQGLQFLFEYFSETQRNKGNFPGRFSGRQFSNSRSEMNVSTLELGDSALYLCASSLEKGEKLFFGSGTQLSVL.

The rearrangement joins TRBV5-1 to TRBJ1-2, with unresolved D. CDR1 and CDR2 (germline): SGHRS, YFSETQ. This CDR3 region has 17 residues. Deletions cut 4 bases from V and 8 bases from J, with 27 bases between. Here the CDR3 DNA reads TGCGCCAGCAGCCTGGGCCGGCTGGACCGAAGTTCTCAGGGCTACACCTTC. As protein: CASSLGRLDRSSQGYTF.

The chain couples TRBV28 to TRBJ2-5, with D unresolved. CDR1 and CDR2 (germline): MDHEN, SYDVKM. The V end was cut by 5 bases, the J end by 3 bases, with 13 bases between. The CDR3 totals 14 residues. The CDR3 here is CASSPHATEETQYF. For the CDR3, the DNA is TGTGCCAGCAGTCCTCACGCTACCGAAGAGACCCAGTACTTC.

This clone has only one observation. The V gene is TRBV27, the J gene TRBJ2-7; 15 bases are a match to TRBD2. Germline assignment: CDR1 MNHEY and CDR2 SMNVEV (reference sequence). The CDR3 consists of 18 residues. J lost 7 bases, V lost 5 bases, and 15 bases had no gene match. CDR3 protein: CASSVRDLGLAGGKEQYF. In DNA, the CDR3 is TGTGCCAGCAGTGTCCGAGATTTGGGACTAGCGGGAGGTAAAGAGCAGTACTTC.